The T cell receptor beta chain under discussion was sequenced for a study of control samples from healthy donors and cancer patients. The repertoire was sequenced with immunoSEQ multiplex PCR; TCRdb's copy has only in-frame clones and lacks some. The profile shows some 150,000 clones, around 96% of them singletons. This TCR was recovered from a man aged 35 to 55 in good health. The material sequenced was blood.

This chain's CDR3 is CASSPQTGETEAFF. DNA for the CDR3: TGCGCCAGCAGCCCCCAGACAGGCGAGACTGAAGCTTTCTTT. The chain has TRBV5-1 and TRBJ1-1; tentative D call: TRBD1 (6 bases). CDR3 length: 14 residues. V was clipped by 4 bases and J by 5 bases, with 15 bases between them. Germline V lookup: CDR1 SGHRS, CDR2 YFSETQ.